A selection of T cell receptor beta chains follows, all from one sample in a study of OX40 agonist ivuxolimab in advanced cancers. Data came from immunoSEQ multiplex PCR; TCRdb stores just in-frame clones and leaves some out. The sample lists approximately 77,000 clones, more than 90% occurring once. The sample in question was CD4+ or CD8+ T cells sorted from blood, obtained in a trial of the OX40 agonist ivuxolimab. All receptors come from an adult with an advanced solid tumor such as melanoma, head and neck, liver or kidney cancer. Both conserved end residues are part of each CDR3. A D gene is named only where the DNA matches it firmly. A row's size may be missing; if present it is once, few, many or a size class.

CDR3 protein	CDR3 DNA	D gene	clone size	J gene	V gene	CDR3 length
CASRPHSTDTQYF	TGTGCCAGCAGGCCCCATAGCACAGATACGCAGTATTTT	-	-	TRBJ2-3	TRBV27	13
CASDWDSSGNTIYF	TGTGCCTCAGACTGGGACAGCTCTGGAAACACCATATATTTT	TRBD1	-	TRBJ1-3	TRBV30	14
CASSHPPGASGNDEQYF	TGCGCCAGCAGCCACCCCCCGGGGGCTAGCGGGAACGACGAGCAGTACTTC	TRBD2	-	TRBJ2-7	TRBV4-1	17
CASSLGTSSGSGYEQYF	TGTGCCAGCAGCTTAGGTACCTCTAGCGGGAGCGGTTACGAGCAGTACTTC	TRBD2	-	TRBJ2-7	TRBV7-2	17
CASSISANTIYF	TGTGCCAGTAGTATATCCGCGAACACCATATATTTT	-	-	TRBJ1-3	TRBV19	12
CASSRRGHNLPYEQYF	TGTGCCAGCAGCCGTAGGGGTCATAATCTCCCCTACGAGCAGTACTTC	-	-	TRBJ2-7	TRBV5-6	16
CASSLALAVNTGELFF	TGTGCCAGCAGCTTGGCTCTAGCAGTTAACACCGGGGAGCTGTTTTTT	-	once	TRBJ2-2	TRBV5-4	16
CASSPRQGADEQYF	TGTGCCAGCAGCCCCCGACAGGGGGCAGACGAGCAGTACTTC	TRBD1	-	TRBJ2-7	TRBV11-3	14
CSAGRTRGYTF	TGCAGTGCTGGGAGGACAAGAGGCTACACCTTC	-	-	TRBJ1-2	TRBV20-1	11
CASSRVEGNTEAFF	TGTGCCAGCTCACGCGTGGAGGGGAACACTGAAGCTTTCTTT	-	-	TRBJ1-1	TRBV18	14
CASRRTGSNTGELFF	TGTGCCAGCAGACGGACAGGATCGAACACCGGGGAGCTGTTTTTT	TRBD1	-	TRBJ2-2	TRBV13	15
CASSLVDSGNTIYF	TGTGCCAGCAGCTTGGTAGACTCTGGAAACACCATATATTTT	-	-	TRBJ1-3	TRBV5-6	14
CASSPRTGEDGYTF	TGTGCCAGCAGCCCCCGGACAGGGGAGGATGGCTACACCTTC	TRBD1	-	TRBJ1-2	TRBV11-2	14
CASSLRPETQYF	TGTGCCAGCAGCCTGCGGCCGGAGACCCAGTACTTC	-	-	TRBJ2-5	TRBV11-3	12
CASSRQGGTDIQYF	TGTGCCAGCAGTCGCCAAGGGGGTACGGACATTCAGTACTTC	-	-	TRBJ2-4	TRBV28	14
CASTDREEQPQHF	TGTGCCAGCACCGACAGGGAAGAGCAGCCCCAGCATTTT	TRBD1	-	TRBJ1-5	TRBV7-9	13
CASSPNIGQRNTEAFF	TGTGCCAGCAGCCCGAATATAGGCCAACGGAACACTGAAGCTTTCTTT	-	-	TRBJ1-1	TRBV14	16
CASSFRARYEQYF	TGTGCCAGCAGTTTTAGGGCCCGCTACGAGCAGTACTTC	-	-	TRBJ2-7	TRBV27	13
CASRRVSSTDTQYF	TGTGCCAGCAGGCGGGTTTCGAGCACAGATACGCAGTATTTT	-	-	TRBJ2-3	TRBV6-5	14
CASSPGSSTGSGNTIYF	TGTGCCAGCAGTCCCGGGTCCTCCACGGGCTCTGGAAACACCATATATTTT	-	-	TRBJ1-3	TRBV28	17
CSVGGRIEQFF	TGCAGCGTAGGAGGAAGAATAGAGCAGTTCTTC	-	-	TRBJ2-1	TRBV29-1	11
CATSRGAGVNTGELFF	TGTGCCACCAGCCGGGGGGCGGGGGTGAACACCGGGGAGCTGTTTTTT	-	-	TRBJ2-2	TRBV15	16
CASSHQPGQPTEAFF	TGTGCCAGCAGCCACCAACCCGGGCAGCCAACTGAAGCTTTCTTT	-	-	TRBJ1-1	TRBV7-3	15
CASSEAVGVYEQYF	TGCGCCAGCAGTGAGGCGGTAGGGGTCTACGAGCAGTACTTC	-	-	TRBJ2-7	TRBV10-2	14
CASSLRLAGGLTGELFF	TGTGCCAGCAGCTTACGACTAGCGGGAGGGTTAACCGGGGAGCTGTTTTTT	TRBD2	-	TRBJ2-2	TRBV7-9	17
CASSLSRSVGNTIYF	TGTGCCAGCTCACTATCCAGATCAGTGGGAAACACCATATATTTT	-	-	TRBJ1-3	TRBV18	15
CASSLLEESQYF	TGTGCCAGCAGTTTATTAGAGGAGTCCCAGTACTTC	-	-	TRBJ2-5	TRBV28	12
CATAQGNQPQHF	TGTGCCACAGCACAGGGGAATCAGCCCCAGCATTTT	TRBD1	-	TRBJ1-5	TRBV10-3	12
CASSGGVREKLFF	TGTGCCAGCAGTGGGGGGGTCAGGGAAAAACTGTTTTTT	-	-	TRBJ1-4	TRBV28	13
CASSSGSGVTEAFF	TGTGCCAGCAGCTCAGGGTCGGGGGTCACTGAAGCTTTCTTT	-	-	TRBJ1-1	TRBV7-2	14
CASSDKSRNEQFF	TGTGCCAGCAGTGACAAATCTCGGAATGAGCAGTTCTTC	-	-	TRBJ2-1	TRBV2	13
CASSPGSGPYGYTF	TGTGCCAGCAGCCCAGGATCGGGACCGTATGGCTACACCTTC	-	-	TRBJ1-2	TRBV7-9	14
CASSGGEVAGVGETQYF	TGTGCCAGCAGCGGAGGAGAAGTAGCGGGAGTCGGAGAGACCCAGTACTTC	TRBD2	-	TRBJ2-5	TRBV9	17
CASSLQGNQPQHF	TGCGCCAGCAGCTTACAGGGTAATCAGCCCCAGCATTTT	-	-	TRBJ1-5	TRBV5-1	13
CASSLEETQYF	TGTGCCAGCAGTTTAGAGGAGACCCAGTACTTC	-	few	TRBJ2-5	TRBV28	11
CASGLAVTGWTGELFF	TGTGCTAGTGGTTTGGCGGTAACAGGGTGGACCGGGGAGCTGTTTTTT	-	-	TRBJ2-2	TRBV12-5	16